The TCR beta chain under discussion was sequenced for a study of blood T cell repertoires in COVID-19. In germline, CDR1 is KGHSH, CDR2 LQKENI. Between the trimmed V and J ends, which lost 6 bases and 0 bases, there was a span of 11 bases. This CDR3 has 14 residues. Assay: immunoSEQ multiplex PCR; the TCRdb copy retains only in-frame clones and omits some. In the table there are roughly 400,000 clones, 70% to 90% of which are singletons. The rearrangement joins TRBV18 to TRBJ1-1; D perhaps matches TRBD1 (6 bases). Sequencing was done on a sample of PBMCs or T cells enriched from blood (not recorded which). The sequence was obtained from a woman in her thirties or forties with acute COVID-19. The CDR3 sequence is CASSADSLNTEAFF. The CDR3 coding sequence is TGTGCCAGCTCCGCGGACAGTTTGAACACTGAAGCTTTCTTT.